Each of the 2 T cell receptor beta chains below was sequenced from the same sample in a study of T cell responses to AZD1222 COVID-19 vaccine. This table comes from immunoSEQ multiplex PCR, and its TCRdb copy is limited to in-frame clones, with some not included. The sample lists 70,000 or so clones, around nine tenths occurring once. This specimen consisted of peripheral blood, obtained on day 0 of AZD1222 vaccination. These receptors came from an adult in good health.

V gene TRBV27 combines with J gene TRBJ2-2; 9 bases fit TRBD1. Germline CDR1 reads MNHEY; CDR2 reads SMNVEV (reference sequence). CDR3 length equals 16 residues. Unmatched junction bases numbered 9, after V lost 5 bases and J lost 5 bases. The CDR3 bases are TGTGCCAGCAGTCCTATGGACAGGGGAGATACCGGGGAGCTGTTTTTT. Protein sequence: CASSPMDRGDTGELFF.

The chain uses TRBV11-3 and TRBJ1-1; perhaps TRBD1 as D (5 bases). Per the germline V gene, CDR1 is SGHNT and CDR2 is YENEEA. V lost 5 bases, J lost 5 bases, and 12 bases lay in between. The length of the CDR3 is 13 residues. CDR3 region: CASSRGVGTEAFF. The CDR3 nucleotides read TGTGCCAGCAGCAGAGGGGTGGGGACTGAAGCTTTCTTT.